The entry below gives a single TCR beta chain sequence along with its context. This clone was detected only a few times. There is no known antigen for this receptor. Per-base qualities were not stored, and no clone one base away is much larger. This sample stems from a study of blood T cell repertoires in COVID-19 (TCRdb year 2020). At the level of the whole study: Collaborator samples came from the United States, Italy and Spain and covered acute and convalescent phases of COVID-19. The prospective study material was composed of cDNA or gDNA derived from T cells, B-cell-depleted T cells, or PBMCs. The dataset comprised deeply sampled blood TCRbeta repertoires from subjects exposed to, actively infected with, or recovered from COVID-19. The repertoires were released in a freely available public database meant as a resource for research on the immune response to SARS-CoV-2. The samples were drawn from two sources: the first 160 participants of the ongoing ImmuneRACE study, and 1,000 to 1,500 subjects contributed by 6 global collaborators. Sample metadata almost always included a de-identified subject ID, COVID-19 status, age in years and sex. HLA class I and class II types, where available, came from metadata supplied by the sample provider rather than from assay-based typing.

Reading the germline V gene gives CDR1 KGHSH and CDR2 LQKENI. For this chain, trimming is 3 bases at the V end and 6 bases at the J end, and the number of junction bases without a gene match is 5. The CDR3 has 14 amino acids, counting the end cysteine and phenylalanine. Left in the record is the CDR3 DNA by itself, 42 bases read in frame from the first base. Results and caveats for the whole study, not just this receptor: The amount of clinical and demographic metadata varied by source and participant and was provided uncurated.

TCRbeta CDR3 regions were amplified from genomic DNA using the immunoSEQ Assay, a bias-controlled multiplex PCR. As for the authors' bioinformatics: Within the assay, amplification of reference gene primers was used to estimate how many nucleated cells each sample contained. To quantify the absolute abundance of each unique TCRbeta CDR3 rearrangement, sequence reads were collapsed and filtered. Productive Simpson clonality was computed per sample as the square root of Simpson's diversity index over productive rearrangements. Imported from immuneACCESS, the table was reduced by TCRdb to in-frame sequences with V and J called. These copies leave out some clones; in studies compared against another copy, an unresolved V gene accounts for under half, and the cause of the remainder is not known. V, J and clone size are taken as reported in that table, and D and trimming were inferred from the DNA itself. Within this sample are about 39,000 clones, with about four fifths of them counted one time only. About 9% of the sample lies in the top ten.

Collaborating institutions collected whole blood in K2EDTA tubes following their own protocols. For TCRbeta analysis, collaborator samples were shipped as frozen whole blood, as isolated PBMCs, or as DNA extracted from either sample type. The chain links TRBV18 with TRBJ2-7, with 10 junctional bases fitting TRBD1. The sample comprised peripheral blood. The source is a man in his 60s in a cohort sampled during active COVID-19. The nucleotide sequence reads TGTGCCAGCTCACCCGGGACAGGGGTATTCGAGCAGTACTTC. It translates to CASSPGTGVFEQYF. Beyond the CDR3, the reference TRBV18 and TRBJ2-7 genes provide the residues; the full variable domain reads: NAGVMQNPRHLVRRRGQEARLRCSPMKGHSHVYWYRQLPEEGLKFMVYLQKENIIDESGMPKERFSAEFPKEGPSILRIQQVVRGDSAAYFCASSPGTGVFEQYFGPGTRLTVT.